This is a list of T cell receptor beta chains from one sample in a study of cytomegalovirus exposure and HLA in healthy donors. Produced via immunoSEQ multiplex PCR; TCRdb's table is partial and in-frame only. The sample has some 160,000 clones, roughly 90% seen once; the top ten hold approximately 2%. The sample comprised PBMCs. Receptors were obtained from a woman under 30 in good health and CMV-seronegative. The CDR3 runs from the conserved cysteine through the conserved F or W. The D gene is left open where the match is weak. Expanded clones are given a class, and other clones once, few, many or no size at all.

-,-,TRBJ1-2,TRBV19,CASSPGWGVDGYTF,TGTGCCAGTAGTCCTGGCTGGGGCGTAGATGGCTACACCTTC
-,-,TRBJ1-4,TRBV5-1,CASSPTLGTATNEKLFF,TGCGCCAGCAGCCCTACTCTCGGGACTGCAACTAATGAAAAACTGTTTTTT
-,once,TRBJ1-2,TRBV30,CAWSRTAGGGYTF,TGTGCCTGGAGTCGGACAGCGGGAGGGGGCTACACCTTC
TRBD1,-,TRBJ2-7,TRBV27,CATRLGQTFYEQYF,TGTGCCACCAGGCTGGGACAGACATTCTACGAGCAGTACTTC
TRBD2,-,TRBJ2-7,TRBV7-9,CASSANLAGGLYEQYF,TGTGCCAGCAGCGCCAACTTAGCGGGAGGCCTCTACGAGCAGTACTTC
TRBD1,-,TRBJ2-1,TRBV27,CATVSGTGSYNEQFF,TGTGCCACCGTATCCGGGACAGGGTCCTACAATGAGCAGTTCTTC
-,-,TRBJ1-2,TRBV7-9,CASSLGHRTVGYGYTF,TGTGCCAGCAGCTTAGGCCACAGGACCGTGGGCTATGGCTACACCTTC
TRBD1,-,TRBJ1-1,TRBV2,CASSTSRDRGMNTEAFF,TGTGCCAGCAGTACGTCCCGGGACAGGGGGATGAACACTGAAGCTTTCTTT
TRBD2,once,TRBJ2-5,TRBV5-8,CASSRLAQFKTQYF,TGTGCCAGCAGCCGACTAGCGCAATTTAAGACCCAGTACTTC
TRBD1,-,TRBJ1-2,TRBV5-5,CASSLGQEGYYGYTF,TGTGCCAGCAGCTTAGGACAGGAGGGGTACTATGGCTACACCTTC
TRBD1,-,TRBJ1-1,TRBV28,CASRTAQGEAFF,TGTGCCAGCAGGACAGCCCAGGGGGAGGCTTTCTTT
TRBD2,-,TRBJ2-7,TRBV27,CASSLSASGGNYEQYF,TGTGCCAGCAGTTTATCCGCTAGCGGGGGAAACTACGAGCAGTACTTC
-,few,TRBJ1-3,TRBV5-4,CASSDRAGNTIYF,TGTGCCAGCAGCGACAGAGCTGGAAACACCATATATTTT
-,-,TRBJ1-2,TRBV15,CATSRDRVDYGYTF,TGTGCCACCAGCCGGGATAGGGTCGACTATGGCTACACCTTC
TRBD1,-,TRBJ1-1,TRBV28,CASRPQGEVDTEAFF,TGTGCCAGCAGGCCTCAGGGGGAGGTTGACACTGAAGCTTTCTTT
-,-,TRBJ2-3,TRBV28,CASSPFGGASTDTQYF,TGTGCCAGCAGTCCCTTCGGGGGTGCGAGCACAGATACGCAGTATTTT
TRBD2,once,TRBJ2-5,TRBV5-1,CASSYSGTVRETQYF,TGCGCCAGCAGTTATAGCGGGACCGTTAGGGAGACCCAGTACTTC
TRBD2,-,TRBJ2-4,TRBV29-1,CSVELAGLNIQYF,TGCAGCGTTGAGCTAGCGGGTCTAAACATTCAGTACTTT
-,once,TRBJ1-5,TRBV29-1,CSVARGGGQPQHF,TGCAGCGTTGCAAGGGGGGGAGGTCAGCCCCAGCATTTT
TRBD2,few,TRBJ2-7,TRBV7-9,CASSSPTSGSAGEQYF,TGTGCCAGCAGCTCGCCGACTAGCGGGAGTGCCGGCGAGCAGTACTTC
-,few,TRBJ2-3,TRBV6-4,CASSSTTTDTQYF,TGTGCCAGCAGTTCGACTACCACAGATACGCAGTATTTT
-,-,TRBJ1-5,TRBV28,CASNDPAGGYQPQHF,TGTGCCAGCAACGACCCCGCGGGGGGATATCAGCCCCAGCATTTT
-,-,TRBJ2-7,TRBV7-9,CSSSLGLFGYEQYF,TGTTCCAGCAGCTTAGGGCTTTTTGGCTACGAGCAGTACTTC
-,-,TRBJ2-7,TRBV28,CASSLISRGYEQYF,TGTGCCAGCAGTTTAATATCCCGAGGCTACGAGCAGTACTTC
TRBD1,-,TRBJ2-7,TRBV6-5,CASSYPPGQAYEQYF,TGTGCCAGCAGTTACCCTCCGGGACAGGCCTACGAGCAGTACTTC
-,few,TRBJ2-2,TRBV10-3,CAISEGHQTGELFF,TGTGCCATCAGTGAGGGACACCAAACCGGGGAGCTGTTTTTT
-,-,TRBJ1-5,TRBV19,CASSPHRDSNQPQHF,TGTGCCAGTAGTCCTCACAGGGATAGCAATCAGCCCCAGCATTTT
TRBD1,-,TRBJ2-5,TRBV2,CASSNRQGLAETQYF,TGTGCCAGCAGTAACAGACAGGGGTTGGCAGAGACCCAGTACTTC
-,once,TRBJ1-1,TRBV7-9,CASSLAEVSAFF,TGTGCCAGCAGCTTAGCCGAGGTTTCGGCTTTCTTT
-,-,TRBJ2-7,TRBV4-1,CASSQERSGRSSYEQYF,TGCGCCAGCAGCCAAGAGAGGTCGGGTCGGAGCTCCTACGAGCAGTACTTC
TRBD1,-,TRBJ1-1,TRBV28,CASRSGGLNTEAFF,TGTGCCAGCAGGTCAGGGGGCTTGAACACTGAAGCTTTCTTT
-,few,TRBJ2-6,TRBV6-5,CAAGLASGANVLTF,TGTGCCGCCGGACTGGCCTCTGGGGCCAACGTCCTGACTTTC
-,-,TRBJ2-1,TRBV18,CASSRTTYNEQFF,TGTGCCAGCTCTCGGACAACCTACAATGAGCAGTTCTTC
-,-,TRBJ2-3,TRBV6-1,CASSEGGFDTQYF,TGTGCCAGCAGTGAGGGGGGTTTTGATACGCAGTATTTT
-,-,TRBJ2-1,TRBV6-4,CASRPDFGSYNEQFF,TGTGCCAGCAGGCCCGACTTCGGATCCTACAATGAGCAGTTCTTC
TRBD1,-,TRBJ1-5,TRBV10-3,CAISPGQGDQPQHF,TGTGCCATCAGCCCGGGCCAGGGGGATCAGCCCCAGCATTTT
TRBD1,-,TRBJ2-2,TRBV6-1,CASRTGFAGELFF,TGTGCCAGCAGGACAGGGTTCGCCGGGGAGCTGTTTTTT
-,-,TRBJ2-2,TRBV4-1,CASSQGWGLGTGELFF,TGCGCCAGCAGCCAAGGCTGGGGGCTTGGCACCGGGGAGCTGTTTTTT
-,once,TRBJ1-5,TRBV7-2,CASSTDSNQPQHF,TGTGCCAGCAGCACAGATAGCAATCAGCCCCAGCATTTT
-,-,TRBJ1-2,TRBV7-9,CASSFSTVGYTF,TGTGCCAGCAGCTTTTCCACAGTCGGCTACACCTTC
TRBD2,once,TRBJ2-3,TRBV7-6,CASSLWGAGASDTQYF,TGTGCCAGTAGCCTCTGGGGAGCGGGAGCTTCAGATACGCAGTATTTT
TRBD1,-,TRBJ1-4,TRBV7-2,CASSPTGQGLEKLFF,TGTGCCAGCAGCCCCACGGGACAGGGTCTGGAAAAACTGTTTTTT
-,-,TRBJ2-5,TRBV9,CASSGLGVGETQYF,TGTGCCAGCAGCGGACTAGGAGTAGGCGAGACCCAGTACTTC
-,-,TRBJ1-1,TRBV20-1,CSAPIAEAFF,TGCAGTGCCCCAATTGCGGAAGCTTTCTTT
-,-,TRBJ1-2,TRBV29-1,CSVEDHVYGYTF,TGCAGCGTGGAGGATCATGTCTATGGCTACACCTTC
TRBD2,-,TRBJ2-7,TRBV7-9,CASSLADGTSGSYEQYF,TGTGCCAGCAGCTTAGCGGATGGGACTAGCGGTTCCTACGAGCAGTACTTC
-,-,TRBJ1-3,TRBV5-4,CASSLAGPGNTIYF,TGTGCCAGCAGCTTGGCAGGGCCGGGAAACACCATATATTTT
TRBD2,-,TRBJ2-7,TRBV6-6,CASSQAGTSQYEQYF,TGTGCCAGCAGTCAAGCCGGGACTAGCCAATACGAGCAGTACTTC
TRBD2,-,TRBJ2-3,TRBV5-1,CASSSSGRGGDTQYF,TGCGCCAGCAGTTCTAGCGGGAGGGGGGGAGATACGCAGTATTTT
-,-,TRBJ1-1,TRBV29-1,CSVFDRPPEAFF,TGCAGCGTCTTTGACAGACCCCCTGAAGCTTTCTTT
-,-,TRBJ2-5,TRBV6-5,CASSPWNRDQETQYF,TGTGCCAGCAGCCCCTGGAACAGGGACCAAGAGACCCAGTACTTC
TRBD1,-,TRBJ2-2,TRBV5-1,CASSPDRPGGELFF,TGCGCCAGCAGCCCGGACAGGCCGGGCGGGGAGCTGTTTTTT
TRBD2,few,TRBJ2-7,TRBV14,CASSPGLASGEQYF,TGTGCCAGCAGCCCAGGACTAGCGTCGGGGGAGCAGTACTTC
-,once,TRBJ2-3,TRBV11-2,CASSLSQLDTQYF,TGTGCCAGCAGCCTAAGTCAATTAGATACGCAGTATTTT
TRBD1,-,TRBJ2-7,TRBV27,CASSLSIGDRGLYEQYF,TGTGCCAGCAGTTTATCGATAGGGGACAGGGGGCTTTACGAGCAGTACTTC
TRBD2,-,TRBJ2-5,TRBV5-1,CASSFGTSGGQETQYF,TGCGCCAGCAGCTTTGGGACTAGCGGGGGCCAAGAGACCCAGTACTTC
-,-,TRBJ2-7,TRBV7-8,CASSGSLGFSYEQYF,TGTGCCAGCAGCGGATCACTAGGGTTCTCCTACGAGCAGTACTTC
-,-,TRBJ2-7,TRBV6-6,CASSYSEGRGEQYF,TGTGCCAGCAGTTACTCCGAGGGTCGGGGCGAGCAGTACTTC
TRBD2,-,TRBJ2-7,TRBV4-2,CASSQDSLAGDYEQYF,TGTGCCAGCAGCCAAGATTCCCTAGCGGGGGATTACGAGCAGTACTTC